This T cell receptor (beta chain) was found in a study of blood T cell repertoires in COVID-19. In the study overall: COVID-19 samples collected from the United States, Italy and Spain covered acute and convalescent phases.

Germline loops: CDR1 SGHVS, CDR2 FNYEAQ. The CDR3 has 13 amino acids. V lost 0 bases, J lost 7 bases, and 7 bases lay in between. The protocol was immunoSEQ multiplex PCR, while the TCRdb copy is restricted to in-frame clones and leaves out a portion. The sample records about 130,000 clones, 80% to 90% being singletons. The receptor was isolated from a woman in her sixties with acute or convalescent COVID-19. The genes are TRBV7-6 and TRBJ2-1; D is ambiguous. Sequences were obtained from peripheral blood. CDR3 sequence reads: CASSLAPGNEQFF. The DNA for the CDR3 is TGTGCCAGCAGCTTAGCACCCGGGAATGAGCAGTTCTTC.